Listed below are T cell receptor beta chains from one sample, sequenced in a study of blood T cell repertoires in COVID-19. Repertoires were generated with immunoSEQ multiplex PCR, while TCRdb's copy carries only in-frame clones and drops some. The sample holds about 350,000 clones, 88% seen once. The specimen sequenced was PBMCs or T cells enriched from blood (not recorded which). These receptor sequences come from a woman aged 25 to 39 who had been exposed to COVID-19. Both conserved end residues are part of each CDR3. The D gene is left open where the match is weak. Rows give clone size only sometimes, using once, few, many, or a class for an expanded clone.

j_call | d_call | v_call | clone_size | cdr3_nt | cdr3_aa
TRBJ2-3 | TRBD2 | TRBV24-1 | - | TGTGCCACCAGTCCACGCGCGGCTAGCGGAATCCGCACAGATACGCAGTATTTT | CATSPRAASGIRTDTQYF
TRBJ1-6 | - | TRBV14 | - | TGTGCCAGCAGCCACTTGTTTGAGATTAATTCACCCCTCCACTTT | CASSHLFEINSPLHF
TRBJ1-6 | - | TRBV19 | - | TGTGCCAGTAGTCCCGTACAGTATAATTCACCCCTCCACTTT | CASSPVQYNSPLHF
TRBJ2-5 | TRBD2 | TRBV5-6 | - | TGTGCCAGCGGACTAGCGGGAGGCTTGGAAGAGACCCAGTACTTC | CASGLAGGLEETQYF
TRBJ2-5 | - | TRBV6-5 | once | TGTGCCAGGTGTCTCTCAGGGGATGGGGAGACCCAGTACTTC | CARCLSGDGETQYF
TRBJ1-1 | TRBD1 | TRBV19 | - | TGTGCCAGTAGAACGGGACAGTTGAACACTGAAGCTTTCTTT | CASRTGQLNTEAFF
TRBJ1-5 | TRBD1 | TRBV14 | - | TGTGCCAGCAGCCAAACAGGGGACGGACAGCCCCAGCATTTT | CASSQTGDGQPQHF
TRBJ2-1 | - | TRBV5-8 | - | TGTGCCAGCAACCTCTGGGGAGAACATTTTTACAATGAGCAGTTCTTC | CASNLWGEHFYNEQFF
TRBJ1-6 | - | TRBV4-2 | - | TGTGCCAGCAGCCCCTTTTCAGGGTACCCCCTCCACTTT | CASSPFSGYPLHF
TRBJ1-4 | - | TRBV7-9 | - | TGTGCCAGCAGCTTGGGCTGGGGGGAGCCTAATGAAAAACTGTTTTTT | CASSLGWGEPNEKLFF
TRBJ2-5 | TRBD2 | TRBV29-1 | - | TGCAGCGCACAGGGACTCCGGGAGGGGACCCAGTACTTC | CSAQGLREGTQYF
TRBJ1-2 | TRBD1 | TRBV28 | - | TGTGCCAGCAATCCCGGGACAGGCCCTTATGGCTACACCTTC | CASNPGTGPYGYTF
TRBJ2-7 | TRBD2 | TRBV27 | - | TGTGCCAGCGGGGGGCCCACAAGGCGATTCAGGACTAGCGGGGACTCCTACGAGCAGTACTTC | CASGGPTRRFRTSGDSYEQYF
TRBJ2-1 | TRBD1 | TRBV24-1 | - | TGTGCCACCAGTGATTCCCGGGCAGGGGGCTCTGGGGATGAGCAGTTCTTC | CATSDSRAGGSGDEQFF
TRBJ2-2 | TRBD2 | TRBV30 | - | TGTGCCTGGAGTAGCGGGAGGGTCACGGGGGAGCTGTTTTTT | CAWSSGRVTGELFF
TRBJ1-3 | - | TRBV29-1 | once | TGCAGCGTGCGGCCAGGGCCTGGAAACACCATATATTTT | CSVRPGPGNTIYF
TRBJ2-7 | TRBD2 | TRBV19 | - | TGTGCCAGTAGCCGCCCGGGGGGACGGACCTACGAGCAGTACTTC | CASSRPGGRTYEQYF
TRBJ1-3 | - | TRBV9 | once | TGTGCCAGCAGCCGAGGTCCAGGGCTTTTGGAAAACACCATATATTTT | CASSRGPGLLENTIYF
TRBJ2-1 | TRBD2 | TRBV18 | - | TGTGCCAGCTCACCCGGACTAGACAGTGAGCAGTTCTTC | CASSPGLDSEQFF
TRBJ2-7 | - | TRBV6-5 | - | TGTGCCAGCAGCCCAGGGGACTACGGCGAGCAGTACTTC | CASSPGDYGEQYF
TRBJ1-2 | - | TRBV29-1 | - | TGCAGCGTTCGATCGGGAGGGAGTTATGGCTACACCTTC | CSVRSGGSYGYTF
TRBJ1-4 | TRBD1 | TRBV3-1/TRBV3-2 | - | TGTGCCAGCAGCCAAGATCGGTCAGGGGGCCATAATGAAAAACTGTTTTTT | CASSQDRSGGHNEKLFF
TRBJ2-3 | TRBD2 | TRBV14 | - | TGTGCCAGCAGCCAAGGCAGAGGTCCGGGAGGCCTCACAGATACGCAGTATTTT | CASSQGRGPGGLTDTQYF
TRBJ1-1 | - | TRBV10-3 | - | TGTGCCATCAGTGAAGGGGTTATGTTGAACACTGAAGCTTTCTTT | CAISEGVMLNTEAFF
TRBJ1-1 | TRBD1 | TRBV11-3 | many | TGTGCCAGCAGCTTATCCGGACAGGGGAACACTGAAGCTTTCTTT | CASSLSGQGNTEAFF
TRBJ1-5 | - | TRBV7-9 | - | TGTGCCAGCAGCCGTTGGGCTGATCAGCCCCAGCATTTT | CASSRWADQPQHF
TRBJ1-2 | - | TRBV12-3/TRBV12-4 | once | TGTGCCAGCAGTTTCACCCGACGGGATGGCTACACCTTC | CASSFTRRDGYTF
TRBJ2-7 | - | TRBV5-8 | once | TGTGCCAGCAGCTTGGCCGACAGGACCTACGAGCAGTACTTC | CASSLADRTYEQYF